The 9 T cell receptor beta chains below were found in one sample sequenced in a study of blood T cell repertoires in COVID-19. Here immunoSEQ multiplex PCR was the method, and the copy in TCRdb shows in-frame clones only, minus some. The table lists approximately 280,000 clones, approximately 90% of them singletons, with roughly 5% in the top ten. Sequencing was done on a sample of peripheral blood. The receptors shown here come from a man in his forties with acute or convalescent COVID-19.

The genes are TRBV7-9 and TRBJ2-1, with TRBD2 matching 9 bases. Losses at the gene ends were 8 bases for V and 9 bases for J; bases not matched to a gene: 8. The CDR3 is 13 amino acids. The germline gives CDR1 SEHNR, CDR2 FQNEAQ (reference sequence). The CDR3 reads CASGSSGGFEQFF. Written as DNA, the CDR3 is TGTGCCAGCGGGAGCAGCGGGGGGTTTGAGCAGTTCTTC. The full variable domain, its missing parts supplied by reference TRBV7-9 and TRBJ2-1, is DTGVSQNPRHKITKRGQNVTFRCDPISEHNRLYWYRQTLGQGPEFLTYFQNEAQLEKSRLLSDRFSAERPKGSFSTLEIQRTEQGDSAMYLCASGSSGGFEQFFGPGTRLTVL.

The CDR3 is CASSSYGGVYGYTF. The CDR3, as DNA: TGTGCCAGCAGTTCTTATGGGGGCGTCTATGGCTACACCTTC. The chain recombines TRBV27 with TRBJ1-2; weak D call: TRBD1 (6 bases). The CDR3 length is 14 residues. CDR1 MNHEY and CDR2 SMNVEV come from the germline V gene (reference sequence). The ends were cut back, 4 bases at V and 4 bases at J, with 13 bases in the middle.

This clone was detected only a few times. J is TRBJ1-1 and V is TRBV5-6, with 7 bases lining up with TRBD1. Germline lookup yields CDR1 SGHDT and CDR2 YYEEEE. J gave up 0 bases and V 0 bases, and 8 bases lay outside the gene matches. The CDR3 spans 17 residues. CDR3 sequence reads: CASSLVLLGGMNTEAFF. The CDR3, as DNA: TGTGCCAGCAGCTTGGTATTATTAGGGGGCATGAACACTGAAGCTTTCTTT.

This chain uses TRBV7-3 with TRBJ1-2; D remains unclear. CDR3 length equals 17 residues. CDR1 and CDR2 from the germline V gene are SGHTA and FQGTGA. The V end lost 0 bases, the J end lost 2 bases, and 16 bases lay between the germline ends. The CDR3 protein is CASSLTFGDQPNYGYTF. Written as DNA, the CDR3 is TGTGCCAGCAGCTTAACTTTTGGAGATCAACCCAACTATGGCTACACCTTC.

V gene TRBV6-1 combines with J gene TRBJ1-1; D remains ambiguous. This CDR3 spans 14 amino acids. Deletions cut 2 bases from V and 0 bases from J, with 7 bases between. From germline, CDR1 is MNHNS and CDR2 SASEGT. The CDR3 nucleotides read TGTGCCAGCAGTGAATTCCCAGTGAACACTGAAGCTTTCTTT. Amino acids: CASSEFPVNTEAFF.

This clone is a singleton in its sample. The chain joins TRBV7-9 to TRBJ1-5, with TRBD1 matching 10 bases. V trimming: 1 base; J trimming: 9 bases; junction bases outside the gene matches: 9. Germline V gives CDR1 SEHNR, CDR2 FQNEAQ (reference sequence). This CDR3 comprises 16 residues. CDR3 in DNA: TGTGCCAGCAGCTTAGAGAGGGGGACAGGGGAAGGGCCCCAGCATTTT. Its protein product is CASSLERGTGEGPQHF.

This chain connects TRBV18 to TRBJ2-7, with D perhaps matching TRBD1 (6 bases). Trimming took off 5 bases at V and 7 bases at J, with 15 bases between the two ends. CDR1 is KGHSH, CDR2 LQKENI, per germline. The CDR3 loop spans 13 amino acids. CDR3 loop: CASSFDRLEEQYF. In DNA, the CDR3 is TGTGCCAGCTCATTCGACAGGCTTGAGGAGCAGTACTTC.

Here the CDR3 reads CASSRSGTDNEKLFF. The CDR3, as DNA: TGTGCCAGCTCACGCTCGGGGACAGATAATGAAAAACTGTTTTTT. The chain links TRBV18 to TRBJ1-4; 7 bases align to TRBD1. In germline, CDR1 is KGHSH, CDR2 LQKENI. The V and J ends lost 4 bases and 4 bases, in that order; junction bases with no gene match: 6. The CDR3 is made up of 15 amino acids.

V is TRBV2 and J is TRBJ1-2; 7 bases map to TRBD1. The CDR3 extends over 17 amino acids. Germline trimming cut 7 bases from V and 0 bases from J; bases unmatched to any gene: 14. Germline V lookup: CDR1 SNHLY, CDR2 FYNNEI. This CDR3 is CASTTLTRGQTNYGYTF. In nucleotides, the CDR3 is TGTGCCAGCACTACTCTAACGAGGGGACAGACTAACTATGGCTACACCTTC.